This T cell receptor (beta chain) was recorded in a study of cytomegalovirus exposure and HLA in healthy donors. Per the germline V gene, CDR1 is MNHNS and CDR2 is SASEGT. CDR3 length equals 19 residues. With V trimmed by 4 bases and J by 1 base, 13 bases remained unmatched. Primers: 60 Vbeta forward and 13 Jbeta reverse. Study processing details: Around 80 million unique TCR beta chains, 10 million to 13 million of them shared, were counted by a later analysis. The data were produced by immunoSEQ multiplex PCR, yet TCRdb's version contains in-frame clones alone and is incomplete. V, J and clone size were drawn from that table, and D and trimming were deduced from the DNA. The table counts approximately 120,000 clones; under 2.5% lies in the top ten. The study, taken as a whole, reports: Later analysis associated a missense DCLRE1C variant with TCR beta V- and J-gene trimming. Other equally common chains were less clonally expanded than HLA-associated TCR beta chains, a later analysis showed.

Notes on this clone: What it binds is not known.

V usage is TRBV6-1 and J usage is TRBJ2-4; 10 bases are a match to TRBD1. The sequenced sample was PBMCs. This TCR derives from a middle-aged man in good health and CMV-seronegative. Written as DNA, the CDR3 is TGTGCCAGCAGTGTCACGACAGGGGGCCGGGATCGGGCCAAAAACATTCAGTACTTC. Protein sequence: CASSVTTGGRDRAKNIQYF.